The clone carrying this T cell receptor (beta chain) was recorded a few times. What it recognizes is unknown. CDR1 and CDR2 from the germline V gene are SGHTA and FQGNSA. Trimming shortened V by 3 bases and J by 7 bases, and 16 bases separated the two germline ends. The CDR3 totals 16 residues. Data came from immunoSEQ multiplex PCR; TCRdb stores just in-frame clones and leaves some out. The data contain 15,000 to 18,000 clones, roughly 56% of them singletons. The treatment here: treatment-naive control, cytoreductive nephrectomy. The tumor was a clear cell renal cell carcinoma. This specimen belongs to a study of radiation and T cells in renal cell carcinoma. General study findings and limits: In nephrectomy-only tumors, top 100 clonotypes averaged roughly 43%, versus around 54% irradiated. Compared with controls, irradiated tumors had more, larger dominant CDR3 motifs. Sampling covered only roughly 0.91 g of each tumor.

Specimen: tumor tissue, collected from a patient whose treatment was nephrectomy without radiotherapy. This TCR was sampled from a man aged 45 to 65 with renal cell carcinoma. V and J are TRBV7-2 and TRBJ1-6; D is unclear. The CDR3 reads CASSFDGPTGNSPLHF. The CDR3 DNA is TGTGCCAGCAGCTTCGACGGACCCACGGGGAATTCACCCCTCCACTTT.